Presented here are 9 T cell receptor beta chains from one specimen sequenced in a study of human T cells and chemical hapten exposure. TCRdb called the RACE reads again in MiXCR, with one record for every CDR3 protein. The sample has 300,000 to 400,000 distinct CDR3 sequences, 5% to 6.5% seen once. Noted time point: pre-sensitization, week 0. Indicated treatment: therapeutic diphenylcyclopropenone sensitization with weekly scalp DPC. The source material was whole blood, sampled in connection with sensitization to the hapten diphenylcyclopropenone (DPC). The source of these receptors is a woman aged 50 to 60 with alopecia areata. Some clones in this sample may be carry-over from other donors' samples.

The table lists this clonotype with many counts. V and J are TRBV2 and TRBJ1-5; 9 bases map to TRBD1. The CDR3 covers 15 residues. Germline trimming cut 6 bases from V and 4 bases from J; bases unmatched to any gene: 7. Germline CDR1 reads SNHLY; CDR2 reads FYNNEI. The CDR3 DNA sequence: TGTGCCAGCAGCAAGGACAGGGGCGCTAATCAGCCCCAGCATTTT. Residues: CASSKDRGANQPQHF.

In this sample, this clonotype turned up many times. The rearrangement joins TRBV5-6 to TRBJ1-5; D not certain. Germline V CDR1 and CDR2: SGHDT, YYEEEE. The CDR3 is 15 residues long. The V and J ends lost 4 bases and 2 bases respectively, with 13 bases between them. The CDR3 protein is CASSPSLGGNQPQHF. In DNA form, the CDR3 reads TGTGCCAGCAGCCCAAGCCTCGGGGGCAATCAGCCCCAGCATTTT.

This clonotype occurred a few times. This chain connects TRBV2 to TRBJ2-1; 7 nucleotides line up with TRBD2. J was trimmed by 0 bases and V by 5 bases; bases with no gene match: 7. The germline V gene encodes CDR1 SNHLY and CDR2 FYNNEI. CDR3 length: 16 residues. The CDR3 spells CASSREGGSSYNEQFF. Written as DNA, the CDR3 is TGTGCCAGCAGTAGGGAGGGAGGGAGCTCCTACAATGAGCAGTTCTTC. Variable domain in full (rest from reference TRBV2 and TRBJ2-1): EPEVTQTPSHQVTQMGQEVILRCVPISNHLYFYWYRQILGQKVEFLVSFYNNEISEKSEIFDDQFSVERPDGSNFTLKIRSTKLEDSAMYFCASSREGGSSYNEQFFGPGTRLTVL.

This clonotype was picked up many times. The junction shows a germline mismatch at one end, possibly a read error. The chain carries TRBV7-3 and TRBJ1-6; D gene unclear. The germline CDR1 and CDR2 sequences are SGHTA and FQGTGA. The length of the CDR3 is 15 residues. DNA of the CDR3: TGTGCCAGCAGCATAACACGAATCTATAATTCACCCCTCCACTTT. It translates to CASSITRIYNSPLHF.

This clonotype was counted only a few times. The rearrangement links TRBV2 to TRBJ2-1; no clear D. This CDR3 has 12 amino acids. Trimming stripped 8 bases from V and 5 bases from J, with 10 bases between. Germline CDR1 is SNHLY and CDR2 is FYNNEI. The CDR3: CASVKRHNEQFF. CDR3 nucleotides: TGTGCCAGCGTCAAGCGACACAATGAGCAGTTCTTC. Full variable domain (missing parts from reference TRBV2 and TRBJ2-1): EPEVTQTPSHQVTQMGQEVILRCVPISNHLYFYWYRQILGQKVEFLVSFYNNEISEKSEIFDDQFSVERPDGSNFTLKIRSTKLEDSAMYFCASVKRHNEQFFGPGTRLTVL.

This clonotype was picked up many times. The gene calls are TRBV4-2 and TRBJ2-3; 9 positions agree with TRBD1. The germline CDR1 and CDR2 sequences are LGHNA and YNFKEQ. The junction had 6 bases not matched to a gene; V was cut back by 4 bases and J by 7 bases. The CDR3 covers 14 residues. CDR3 amino acids: CASSPDRGGNTQYF. CDR3 in DNA: TGTGCCAGCAGCCCGGACAGGGGAGGAAATACGCAGTATTTT.

In this sample, this clonotype turned up a few times. The J gene is TRBJ1-6, the V gene TRBV9, with a possible D match to TRBD1 (6 bases). The CDR3 length is 15 residues. V lost 3 bases, J lost 6 bases, and 13 bases lay in between. Germline CDR1 and CDR2: SGDLS and YYNGEE. The CDR3 region has the DNA TGTGCCAGCAGCGAGGGGGGCAGGGTTAATTCACCCCTCCACTTT. This gives the protein CASSEGGRVNSPLHF.

This clonotype was detected ten times or more. The junction does not match germline at one end; this may be a read error. The V call is TRBV2, the J call TRBJ2-4; 10 bases are shared with TRBD1. Germline V gene data show CDR1 as SNHLY and CDR2 as FYNNEI. CDR3 size: 11 residues. The CDR3 spells CASSVRTGGTF. The CDR3 nucleotides are TGTGCCAGCAGTGTTAGGACAGGGGGTACCTTC. The full variable domain, completed using reference TRBV2 and TRBJ2-4, is EPEVTQTPSHQVTQMGQEVILRCVPISNHLYFYWYRQILGQKVEFLVSFYNNEISEKSEIFDDQFSVERPDGSNFTLKIRSTKLEDSAMYFCASSVRTGGTFGAGTRLSVL.

This clonotype was recorded at least ten times. The chain employs TRBV3-1 and TRBJ2-7; unclear D gene. CDR1 and CDR2 (germline): LGHDT, YNNKEL (reference sequence). The CDR3 has 15 residues. Between the trimmed V and J ends, which lost 4 bases and 1 base, there was a span of 14 bases. CDR3: CASSLLTGPSYEQYF. Written as DNA, the CDR3 is TGTGCCAGCAGCCTATTAACTGGGCCTTCCTACGAGCAGTACTTC.